The 17 T cell receptor beta chains below come from one sample, sequenced in a study of T cells in Graves' hyperthyroidism and ophthalmopathy. RNA transcripts yielded amplified TCR beta CDR3 regions. When the TCR CDR3 underwent first-round RT-PCR, the HTBI primer set was used. TCRdb passed the multiplex PCR reads through MiXCR, listing each CDR3 protein once. The sample has some 460,000 distinct CDR3 sequences; 15% to 18% are singletons. The specimen sequenced was blood. The origin of the receptors is a woman aged 18-29 years with Graves' hyperthyroidism.

V is TRBV27 and J is TRBJ2-3; TRBD2 matches 12 bases. The CDR3 sequence is 18 residues long. Unmatched junction bases numbered 10, after V lost 6 bases and J lost 0 bases. Germline values: CDR1 MNHEY, CDR2 SMNVEV (reference sequence). CDR3 sequence: CASRGKGLAGTSTDTQYF. For the CDR3, the DNA is TGTGCCAGCAGGGGGAAAGGACTAGCGGGGACTAGCACAGATACGCAGTATTTT.

This clonotype was seen many times. The chain recombines TRBV28 with TRBJ1-5; 9 bases line up with TRBD1. Germline V lookup: CDR1 MDHEN, CDR2 SYDVKM. The CDR3 is 15 residues long. V lost 3 bases, J lost 5 bases, and 5 bases stayed unmatched. CDR3 amino acids: CASSLGTGSDQPQHF. The DNA of the CDR3 is TGTGCCAGCAGTTTGGGGACAGGGTCAGATCAGCCCCAGCATTTT.

V and J are TRBV7-2 and TRBJ2-2; 9 nucleotides line up with TRBD1. There are 16 residues in the CDR3. Germline V CDR1 and CDR2: SGHTA, FQGNSA. The ends lost 4 bases at V and 3 bases at J; junction bases unmatched: 6. The CDR3 protein is CASSSTGGWDTGELFF. The CDR3 bases are TGTGCCAGCAGCTCTACAGGGGGCTGGGACACCGGGGAGCTGTTTTTT.

This clonotype has more than one count but fewer than ten. The rearrangement links TRBV5-1 to TRBJ2-3, with unresolved D. This CDR3 comprises 15 residues. From germline, CDR1 is SGHRS and CDR2 YFSETQ. The V and J ends lost 2 bases and 6 bases respectively, with 16 bases between them. As DNA, the CDR3 is TGCGCCAGCAGCTTACGCCCCTCAAAAAGGGATACGCAGTATTTT. Protein: CASSLRPSKRDTQYF.

This clonotype has ten or more counts. This chain connects TRBV4-3 to TRBJ2-3; D may be TRBD1 (6 bases). Per the germline V gene, CDR1 is LGHNA and CDR2 is YSLEER. The CDR3 totals 16 residues. V lost 4 bases, J lost 1 base, and 15 bases lay in between. CDR3 nucleotide sequence: TGCGCCAGCAGCCCCGTAAGGGGGTCTGGCACAGATACGCAGTATTTT. Its translation: CASSPVRGSGTDTQYF.

A single count supports this clonotype. The rearrangement joins TRBV20-1 to TRBJ2-3, with no clear D. The ends were cut back, 2 bases at V and 4 bases at J, with 10 bases in the middle. CDR3 length equals 13 residues. Germline V gene sequence: CDR1 DFQATT, CDR2 SNEGSKA (reference sequence). The CDR3 DNA sequence: TGCAGTGCTAGATCGTCAGGCGCAGATACGCAGTATTTT. This codes for CSARSSGADTQYF.

This clonotype was observed many times. The rearrangement uses TRBV10-3 and TRBJ2-2; 10 bases align to TRBD2. Germline lookup yields CDR1 ENHRY and CDR2 SYGVKD. This CDR3 is 18 amino acids long. J was trimmed by 5 bases and V by 2 bases; bases with no gene match: 11. CDR3 amino acids: CAISEMGRTSGPTGELFF. Written as DNA, the CDR3 is TGTGCCATCAGTGAGATGGGGAGGACTAGCGGTCCGACCGGGGAGCTGTTTTTT.

This clonotype has at least ten counts. The chain carries TRBV18 and TRBJ1-5; no reliable D call. There are 15 residues in the CDR3. V lost 3 bases and J 3 bases, leaving 12 bases between the germline ends. Germline values: CDR1 KGHSH, CDR2 LQKENI. The CDR3 region is CASSPMTGINQPQHF. For the CDR3, the DNA is TGTGCCAGCTCACCGATGACGGGGATCAATCAGCCCCAGCATTTT.

This clonotype was recorded only once. J is TRBJ2-3 and V is TRBV20-1; 12 nucleotides line up with TRBD2. Germline V gene sequence: CDR1 DFQATT, CDR2 SNEGSKA (reference sequence). This CDR3 has 15 residues. The V and J ends lost 3 bases and 4 bases, in that order; junction bases with no gene match: 5. The CDR3, as DNA: TGCAGTGCTAGCTTACTAGCGGGGGGCGCAGATACGCAGTATTTT. Amino acid sequence: CSASLLAGGADTQYF.

Regarding this clonotype: One base away lies a much larger clone, so this may be a sequencing read error. V and J are TRBV28 and TRBJ2-7; TRBD1 matches at 12 bases. The length of the CDR3 is 13 residues. Trimming at V came to 11 bases and at J to 4 bases, leaving 6 bases not matched to a gene. Germline V gene lookup returns CDR1 MDHEN and CDR2 SYDVKM. DNA for the CDR3: TGTGCCTCTTGGGACAGGGGGCAATACGAGCAGTACTTC. This codes for CASWDRGQYEQYF.

The sample holds many counts of this clonotype. The chain recombines TRBV13 with TRBJ2-3; 7 nucleotides match TRBD2. There are 14 residues in the CDR3. J was trimmed by 0 bases and V by 5 bases; bases with no gene match: 2. Looked up from germline, CDR1 is PRHDT and CDR2 is FYEKMQ (reference sequence). The CDR3 protein is CASSERDSTDTQYF. The CDR3, as DNA: TGTGCCAGCAGCGAGCGGGACAGCACAGATACGCAGTATTTT.

Ten or more counts support this clonotype. The chain joins TRBV12-3 or TRBV12-4 to TRBJ1-5, with D hard to call. Deletions cut 2 bases from V and 3 bases from J, with 8 bases between. The CDR3 is made up of 14 amino acids. The DNA for the CDR3 is TGTGCCAGCAGTTTAAAGGCAGTCAATCAGCCCCAGCATTTT. Translation gives CASSLKAVNQPQHF.

The gene calls are TRBV6-9 and TRBJ1-1, with a tentative D call TRBD1 (5 bases). Germline V CDR1 and CDR2: MNHGY, SVAAGI. Trimming shortened V by 3 bases and J by 3 bases, and 17 bases separated the two germline ends. This CDR3 has 16 amino acids. DNA for the CDR3: TGTGCCAGCAGTTACCACGGCAGGGTAATCGACACTGAAGCTTTCTTT. Its translation is CASSYHGRVIDTEAFF.

This clonotype was counted a few times. The chain joins TRBV4-3 to TRBJ2-7; D might be TRBD1 or TRBD2, each matching 5 bases. This CDR3 contains 15 residues. Germline assignment: CDR1 LGHNA and CDR2 YSLEER. V lost 2 bases and J 1 base, leaving 12 bases between the germline ends. Here the CDR3 reads CASSQSGTGSYEQYF. CDR3 sequence (DNA): TGCGCCAGCAGCCAATCCGGGACGGGATCCTACGAGCAGTACTTC.

CDR3 sequence: CSARDGDRGYYGYTF. CDR3 coding DNA: TGCAGTGCTAGAGACGGGGACAGGGGGTACTATGGCTACACCTTC. The chain has TRBV20-1 and TRBJ1-2; 11 bases match TRBD1. Germline V gives CDR1 DFQATT, CDR2 SNEGSKA (reference sequence). The ends lost 0 bases at V and 3 bases at J; junction bases unmatched: 3. The CDR3 is 15 amino acids.

The chain recombines TRBV7-9 with TRBJ1-1; D may be TRBD1 (5 bases). Looked up from germline, CDR1 is SEHNR and CDR2 is FQNEAQ (reference sequence). This CDR3 is built from 17 residues. V dropped 1 base and J dropped 1 base, with 16 bases sitting between them. CDR3 nucleotides: TGTGCCAGCAGCTTAGGAGGACCGGGACGGCGGAACACTGAAGCTTTCTTT. Translated: CASSLGGPGRRNTEAFF. Full variable domain (outside the CDR3, taken from reference TRBV7-9 and TRBJ1-1): DTGVSQNPRHKITKRGQNVTFRCDPISEHNRLYWYRQTLGQGPEFLTYFQNEAQLEKSRLLSDRFSAERPKGSFSTLEIQRTEQGDSAMYLCASSLGGPGRRNTEAFFGQGTRLTVV.

This clonotype appeared many times. The chain is built from TRBV2 and TRBJ1-1; D is possibly TRBD1 (5 bases). Germline V gives CDR1 SNHLY, CDR2 FYNNEI. This CDR3 comprises 14 residues. The ends were cut back, 11 bases at V and 3 bases at J, with 19 bases in the middle. The CDR3 loop is CAGTAGFLYTEAFF. The DNA for the CDR3 is TGTGCCGGGACGGCAGGGTTTTTATACACTGAAGCTTTCTTT. Using reference TRBV2 and TRBJ1-1 for the parts outside the CDR3, the full variable domain is EPEVTQTPSHQVTQMGQEVILRCVPISNHLYFYWYRQILGQKVEFLVSFYNNEISEKSEIFDDQFSVERPDGSNFTLKIRSTKLEDSAMYFCAGTAGFLYTEAFFGQGTRLTVV.